The 23 T cell receptor beta chains below all came from one sample that was sequenced in a study of blood T cell repertoires in COVID-19. Assay: immunoSEQ multiplex PCR; the TCRdb copy retains only in-frame clones and omits some. Of more than 150,000 clones in the sample, around 81% are singletons; the top ten hold roughly an eighth. The sample taken for sequencing was peripheral blood. The receptors come from an elderly woman with COVID-19, enrolled during active disease.

This chain joins TRBV10-2 and TRBJ2-3, with 16 bases matching TRBD2. V dropped 8 bases and J dropped 10; count of bases not matched to a gene: 12. Germline values: CDR1 WSHSY, CDR2 SAAADI. CDR3 length equals 16 residues. The CDR3 coding sequence is TGCGCCAGCGGGGGACTAGCGGGGGGGCCTAGGTATCCGCAGTATTTT. Translation: CASGGLAGGPRYPQYF.

The CDR3 nucleotides are TGTGCCAGCAGCCCGGCCGGACAGGACCTACCTGGCTACACCTTC. Encoded protein: CASSPAGQDLPGYTF. The gene calls are TRBV3-1 (or the pseudogene TRBV3-2) and TRBJ1-2, with TRBD1 matching 7 bases. Unmatched junction bases numbered 12, after V lost 4 bases and J lost 7 bases. CDR3 length: 15 amino acids. Germline CDR1 is LGHDT and CDR2 is YNNKEL (reference sequence).

The chain employs TRBV21-1 and TRBJ1-2; TRBD1 reflects the table's D call only, with no check against the DNA. TRBV21-1 is deemed a pseudogene. CDR3 length: 16 residues. CDR3: CASKRNTRDRGYGYTF. CDR3 nucleotides: TGTGCCAGCAAACGAAATACTCGGGACAGGGGATATGGCTACACCTTC.

This sequence joins TRBV24-1 and TRBJ2-3; 14 bases map to TRBD2. The CDR3 totals 17 residues. Losses at the gene ends were 9 bases for V and 3 bases for J; bases not matched to a gene: 10. Germline assignment: CDR1 KGHDR and CDR2 SFDVKD. Here the CDR3 DNA reads TGTGCCACCGATCCCGGGACTAGCGGGAGAGAGACAGATACGCAGTATTTT. It specifies CATDPGTSGRETDTQYF.

This chain joins TRBV2 and TRBJ2-1, with TRBD2 matching 9 bases. Germline trimming cut 3 bases from V and 15 bases from J; bases unmatched to any gene: 12. In germline, CDR1 is SNHLY, CDR2 FYNNEI. This CDR3 is 14 amino acids long. The CDR3 here is CASSDNVLVSGGFF. Here the CDR3 DNA reads TGTGCCAGCAGTGACAACGTCTTGGTTAGCGGGGGGTTCTTC.

The gene calls are TRBV2 and TRBJ2-1; TRBD2 agrees at 10 bases. Germline V lookup: CDR1 SNHLY, CDR2 FYNNEI. J lost 7 bases, V lost 4 bases, and 10 bases had no gene match. This CDR3 region has 16 residues. Here the CDR3 DNA reads TGTGCCAGCAGTGTCGGGTGGACTAGCGGTAGGAATGAGCAGTTCTTC. Protein product: CASSVGWTSGRNEQFF.

A remark on this clone: One end of the junction does not line up with germline, which may come from a read error. The V and J genes are TRBV6-5 and TRBJ1-2; 7 bases align to TRBD1. Germline lookup yields CDR1 MNHEY and CDR2 SVGAGI. The CDR3 has 14 residues. CDR3: CASSMQGGIYGHTF. CDR3 coding DNA: TGTGCCAGCAGCATGCAAGGGGGCATCTATGGCCACACCTTC.

This chain connects TRBV28 to TRBJ2-2; D might be TRBD1 (6 bases). Germline CDR1 and CDR2: MDHEN and SYDVKM. V shed 5 bases and J shed 1 base, with 17 bases lying between them. This CDR3 has 17 residues. The chain's CDR3 is CASSIEGHLRNTGELFF. The CDR3 DNA is TGTGCCAGCAGTATCGAGGGACACCTACGGAACACCGGGGAGCTGTTTTTT.

The CDR3 spells CASSTRPGTGSGELFF. In nucleotides, the CDR3 is TGTGCCAGCAGTACCCGCCCCGGGACAGGGAGCGGGGAGCTGTTTTTT. The chain recombines TRBV27 with TRBJ2-2, with 9 bases aligning to TRBD1. CDR3 length equals 16 residues. The germline V gene encodes CDR1 MNHEY and CDR2 SMNVEV (reference sequence). V trimming: 5 bases; J trimming: 7 bases; junction bases outside the gene matches: 11.

The genes are TRBV5-1 and TRBJ1-5; a possible D gene is TRBD1 (5 bases). Between the trimmed V and J ends, which lost 0 bases and 5 bases, there was a span of 12 bases. The CDR3 extends over 15 amino acids. Germline assignment: CDR1 SGHRS and CDR2 YFSETQ. The CDR3, as DNA: TGCGCCAGCAGCTTGGATGGGGGGGGTCATCAGCCCCAGCATTTT. This gives the protein CASSLDGGGHQPQHF.

This chain connects TRBV5-1 to TRBJ1-2; D may be TRBD1 (5 bases). The CDR3 has 15 amino acids. V dropped 0 bases and J dropped 7 bases, with 16 bases sitting between them. Germline CDR1 and CDR2: SGHRS and YFSETQ. For the CDR3, the DNA is TGCGCCAGCAGCTTGGCCTCAGGGCTAGGCCCTGGCTACACCTTC. This codes for CASSLASGLGPGYTF.

This clone was seen once. The gene calls are TRBV5-5 and TRBJ1-4; 8 bases agree with TRBD1. CDR3 size: 17 residues. Germline lookup yields CDR1 SGHKS and CDR2 YYEKEE (reference sequence). V dropped 3 bases and J dropped 0; count of bases not matched to a gene: 7. The CDR3 bases are TGTGCCAGCAGCTACCCGCCAGGGGGCGCAACTAATGAAAAACTGTTTTTT. Its protein is CASSYPPGGATNEKLFF.

The chain combines TRBV7-2 with TRBJ2-5; 10 bases are a match to TRBD2. CDR3 length: 16 amino acids. Per germline, CDR1 SGHTA and CDR2 FQGNSA. Trimming cost V 5 bases and J 5 bases; bases outside gene matches: 11. CDR3 sequence: CASSPQSSSGGETQYF. CDR3 DNA: TGTGCCAGCAGCCCCCAGTCCTCTAGCGGGGGCGAGACCCAGTACTTC.

This rearrangement joins TRBV29-1 to TRBJ1-1; 7 positions match TRBD1. From germline, CDR1 is SQVTM and CDR2 ANQGSEA. The CDR3 loop spans 13 amino acids. Trimming cost V 2 bases and J 5 bases; bases outside gene matches: 5. In DNA, the CDR3 is TGCAGCGTTGAAAGACAGGGCGGAACTGAAGCTTTCTTT. Protein sequence: CSVERQGGTEAFF.

The chain's CDR3 is CATSAGTAASTDTQYF. The CDR3 bases are TGTGCCACCAGTGCAGGTACAGCGGCTAGCACAGATACGCAGTATTTT. The rearrangement links TRBV24-1 to TRBJ2-3, with D perhaps matching TRBD2 (5 bases). The length of the CDR3 is 16 residues. The V gene's germline CDR1 is KGHDR and CDR2 SFDVKD. V was pared by 5 bases and J by 0 bases, with 14 bases between.

In this sample, this clone turned up once. This rearrangement joins TRBV5-1 to TRBJ2-3, with 7 bases matching TRBD1. The CDR3 loop spans 14 amino acids. The J segment lost 3 bases and the V segment lost 5 bases, leaving 6 bases of the junction unmatched. Germline V gene sequence: CDR1 SGHRS, CDR2 YFSETQ. CDR3 sequence reads: CASRAGQATDTQYF. CDR3 DNA sequence: TGCGCCAGCAGGGCCGGACAGGCTACAGATACGCAGTATTTT.

J is TRBJ2-3 and V is TRBV28, with 10 bases fitting TRBD2. The V and J ends lost 4 bases and 6 bases, in that order; junction bases with no gene match: 10. The CDR3 covers 16 residues. Looked up from germline, CDR1 is MDHEN and CDR2 is SYDVKM. The CDR3 coding sequence is TGTGCCAGCAGTTCTAGCGGGAGACCGCTAGGGGATACGCAGTATTTT. Protein: CASSSSGRPLGDTQYF.

The rearrangement uses TRBV5-4 and TRBJ2-3; TRBD2 agrees at 8 bases. Per the germline V gene, CDR1 is SGHNT and CDR2 is YYREEE (reference sequence). V was clipped by 0 bases and J by 2 bases; unmatched bases: 5. The CDR3 has 16 amino acids. In DNA form, the CDR3 reads TGTGCCAGCAGCTTGGCCACGGGGGGGCCCACAGATACGCAGTATTTT. This codes for CASSLATGGPTDTQYF.

The chain employs TRBV27 and TRBJ2-3, with 11 bases matching TRBD1. The CDR3 consists of 19 residues. Germline V lookup: CDR1 MNHEY, CDR2 SMNVEV (reference sequence). V gave up 1 base and J gave up 6 bases; unmatched junction bases: 15. The CDR3 DNA follows: TGTGCCAGCAGTTTATTGTCCCCGGCTTGGGACAGGGGGAGGGATACGCAGTATTTT. Translated: CASSLLSPAWDRGRDTQYF.

The V and J genes are TRBV5-8 and TRBJ2-2; D is perhaps TRBD2 (5 bases). Deletions cut 4 bases from V and 2 bases from J, with 12 bases between. The CDR3 length is 15 residues. Germline V gene lookup returns CDR1 SGHTS and CDR2 YDEGEE. CDR3 sequence reads: CASSPRRDNTGELFF. The CDR3 bases are TGTGCCAGCAGCCCTAGACGGGATAACACCGGGGAGCTGTTTTTT.

The gene calls are TRBV2 and TRBJ2-7; 8 positions match TRBD1. The ends lost 2 bases at V and 4 bases at J; junction bases unmatched: 10. Germline values: CDR1 SNHLY, CDR2 FYNNEI. This CDR3 has 16 residues. CDR3 bases: TGTGCCAGCAGTGAATTGCTGGACAGGGCCGGTTACGAGCAGTACTTC. This codes for CASSELLDRAGYEQYF.

This clone was seen once. J is TRBJ2-7 and V is TRBV28; weak D call: TRBD2 (7 bases). The CDR3 is 15 residues long. The germline V and J ends were trimmed by 4 bases and 6 bases, with 19 bases remaining between them. Germline CDR1 and CDR2: MDHEN and SYDVKM. The CDR3 DNA follows: TGTGCCAGCAGTTCTGCGGCGATAAGGGGGGGCGAGCAGTACTTC. Encoded protein: CASSSAAIRGGEQYF.

This chain's CDR3 is CASSVWGQTTGELFF. For the CDR3, the DNA is TGTGCCAGCAGCGTCTGGGGCCAAACCACCGGGGAGCTGTTTTTT. The V call is TRBV9, the J call TRBJ2-2, with D perhaps matching TRBD1 (5 bases). The CDR3 has 15 amino acids. Trimming took off 2 bases at V and 4 bases at J, with 12 bases between the two ends. Per the germline V gene, CDR1 is SGDLS and CDR2 is YYNGEE. The entire variable domain, with the rest obtained from reference TRBV9 and TRBJ2-2, is as follows: DSGVTQTPKHLITATGQRVTLRCSPRSGDLSVYWYQQSLDQGLQFLIQYYNGEERAKGNILERFSAQQFPDLHSELNLSSLELGDSALYFCASSVWGQTTGELFFGEGSRLTVL.